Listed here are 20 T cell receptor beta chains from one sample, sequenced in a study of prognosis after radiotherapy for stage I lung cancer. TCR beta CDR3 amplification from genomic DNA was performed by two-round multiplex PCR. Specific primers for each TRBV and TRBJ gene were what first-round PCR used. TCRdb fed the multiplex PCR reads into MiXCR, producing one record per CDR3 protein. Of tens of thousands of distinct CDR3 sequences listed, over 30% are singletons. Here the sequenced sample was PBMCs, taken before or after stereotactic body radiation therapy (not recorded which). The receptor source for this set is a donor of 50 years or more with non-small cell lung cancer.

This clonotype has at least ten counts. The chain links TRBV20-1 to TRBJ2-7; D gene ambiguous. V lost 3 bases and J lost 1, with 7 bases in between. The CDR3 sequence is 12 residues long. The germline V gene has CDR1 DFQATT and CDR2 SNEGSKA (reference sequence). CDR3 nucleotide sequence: TGCAGTGCTAGGGAAACTTCCTACGAGCAGTACTTC. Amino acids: CSARETSYEQYF.

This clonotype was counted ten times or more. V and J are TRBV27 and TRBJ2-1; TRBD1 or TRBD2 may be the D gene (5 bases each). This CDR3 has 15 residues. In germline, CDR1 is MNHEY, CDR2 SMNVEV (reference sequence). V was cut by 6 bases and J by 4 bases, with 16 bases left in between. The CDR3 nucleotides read TGTGCCAGCAGCCCCAGGGAGCGACCGTACAATGAGCAGTTCTTC. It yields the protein CASSPRERPYNEQFF.

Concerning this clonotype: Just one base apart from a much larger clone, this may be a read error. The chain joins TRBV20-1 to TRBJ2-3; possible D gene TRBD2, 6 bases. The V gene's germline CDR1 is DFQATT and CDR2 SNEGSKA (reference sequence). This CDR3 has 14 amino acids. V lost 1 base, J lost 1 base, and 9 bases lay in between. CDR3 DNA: TGCAGTGCTAGAGGGACGGGGGGCACAGATACGCAGTATTTT. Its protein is CSARGTGGTDTQYF.

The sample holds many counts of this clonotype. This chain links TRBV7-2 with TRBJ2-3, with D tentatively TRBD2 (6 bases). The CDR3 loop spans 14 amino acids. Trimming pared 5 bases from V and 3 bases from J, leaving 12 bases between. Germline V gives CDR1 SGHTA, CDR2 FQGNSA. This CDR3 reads CASSPGLLTDTQYF. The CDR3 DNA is TGTGCCAGCAGCCCGGGACTGTTAACAGATACGCAGTATTTT.

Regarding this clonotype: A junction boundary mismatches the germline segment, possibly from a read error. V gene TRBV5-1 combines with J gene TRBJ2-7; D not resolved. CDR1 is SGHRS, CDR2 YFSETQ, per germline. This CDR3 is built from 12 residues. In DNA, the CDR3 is TGCGCCAGCAGCTATGGGGAATACGGGCAGTACTTC. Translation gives CASSYGEYGQYF.

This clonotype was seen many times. The CDR3 loop reads CAISQGDARGNTIYF. CDR3 coding DNA: TGTGCCATCAGTCAAGGGGATGCACGCGGAAACACCATATATTTT. This chain links TRBV10-3 with TRBJ1-3; D is perhaps TRBD1 (5 bases). V lost 5 bases to trimming and J lost 4 bases, with 15 bases between them. Germline CDR1 ENHRY, CDR2 SYGVKD. This CDR3 contains 15 residues.

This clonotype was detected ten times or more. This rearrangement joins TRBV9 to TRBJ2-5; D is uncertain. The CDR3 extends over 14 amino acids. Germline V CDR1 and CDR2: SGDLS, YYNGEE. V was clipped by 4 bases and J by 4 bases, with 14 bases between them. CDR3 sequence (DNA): TGTGCCAGCAGCCCCCCCTCGGTCCCAGAGACCCAGTACTTC. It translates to CASSPPSVPETQYF. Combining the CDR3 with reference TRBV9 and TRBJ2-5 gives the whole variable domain DSGVTQTPKHLITATGQRVTLRCSPRSGDLSVYWYQQSLDQGLQFLIQYYNGEERAKGNILERFSAQQFPDLHSELNLSSLELGDSALYFCASSPPSVPETQYFGPGTRLLVL.

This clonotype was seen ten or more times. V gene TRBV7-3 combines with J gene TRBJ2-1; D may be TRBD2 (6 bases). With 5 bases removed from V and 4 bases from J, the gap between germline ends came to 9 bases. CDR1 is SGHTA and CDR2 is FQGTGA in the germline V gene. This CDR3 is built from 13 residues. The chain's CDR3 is CASSPGTYNEQFF. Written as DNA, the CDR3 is TGTGCCAGCAGCCCAGGGACTTACAATGAGCAGTTCTTC.

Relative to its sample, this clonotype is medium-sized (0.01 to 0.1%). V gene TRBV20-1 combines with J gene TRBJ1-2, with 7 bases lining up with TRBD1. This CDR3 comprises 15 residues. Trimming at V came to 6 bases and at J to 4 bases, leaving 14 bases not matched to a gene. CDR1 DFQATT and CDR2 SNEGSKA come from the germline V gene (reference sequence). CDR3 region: CSASTDRAKGYGYTF. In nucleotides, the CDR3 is TGCAGTGCATCAACCGACAGGGCAAAAGGCTATGGCTACACCTTC.

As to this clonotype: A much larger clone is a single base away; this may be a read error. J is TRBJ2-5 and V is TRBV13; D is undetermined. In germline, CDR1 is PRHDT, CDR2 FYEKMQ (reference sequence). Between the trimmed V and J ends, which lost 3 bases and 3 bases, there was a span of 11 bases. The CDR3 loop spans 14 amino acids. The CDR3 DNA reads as TGTGCCAGCAGCTTTTTGGTGGAAGAAGAGACCCAGTACTTC. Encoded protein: CASSFLVEEETQYF. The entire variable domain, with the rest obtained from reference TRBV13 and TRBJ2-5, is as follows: AAGVIQSPRHLIKEKRETATLKCYPIPRHDTVYWYQQGPGQDPQFLISFYEKMQSDKGSIPDRFSAQQFSDYHSELNMSSLELGDSALYFCASSFLVEEETQYFGPGTRLLVL.

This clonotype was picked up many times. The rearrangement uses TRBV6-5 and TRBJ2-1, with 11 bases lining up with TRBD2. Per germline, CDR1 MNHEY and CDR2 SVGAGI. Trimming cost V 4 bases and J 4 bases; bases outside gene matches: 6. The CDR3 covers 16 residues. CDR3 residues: CASSSRLAGSYNEQFF. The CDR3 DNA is TGTGCCAGCAGTTCCCGACTAGCGGGGTCGTACAATGAGCAGTTCTTC.

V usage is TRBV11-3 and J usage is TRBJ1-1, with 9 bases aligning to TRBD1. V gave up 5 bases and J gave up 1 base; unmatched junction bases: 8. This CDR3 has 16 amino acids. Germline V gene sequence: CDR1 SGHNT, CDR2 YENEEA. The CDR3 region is CASSQTGGSSNTEAFF. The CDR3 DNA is TGTGCCAGCAGCCAGACAGGGGGAAGTTCGAACACTGAAGCTTTCTTT.

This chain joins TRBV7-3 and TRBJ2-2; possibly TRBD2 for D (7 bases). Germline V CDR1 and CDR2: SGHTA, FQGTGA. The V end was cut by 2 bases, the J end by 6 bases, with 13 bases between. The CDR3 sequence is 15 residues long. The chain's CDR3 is CASSLASGGAGELFF. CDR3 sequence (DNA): TGTGCCAGCAGCTTAGCGTCGGGGGGCGCCGGGGAGCTGTTTTTT.

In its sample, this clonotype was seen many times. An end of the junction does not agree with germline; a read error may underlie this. CDR3 coding DNA: TGTGCCACAGCCCCCCCTAATAGCGGGAACGCCGGGGAGCTGTTTTTT. It is translated as CATAPPNSGNAGELFF. This chain uses TRBV2 with TRBJ2-2; TRBD2 aligns across 8 bases. The CDR3 consists of 16 residues. CDR1 and CDR2 (germline): SNHLY, FYNNEI.

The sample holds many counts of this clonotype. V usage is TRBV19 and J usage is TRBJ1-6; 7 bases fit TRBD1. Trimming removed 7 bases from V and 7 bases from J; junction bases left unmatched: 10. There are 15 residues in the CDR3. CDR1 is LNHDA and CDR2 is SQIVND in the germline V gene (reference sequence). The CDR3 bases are TGTGCCAGTACCAACTTACAGGGGCCCAATTCACCCCTCCACTTT. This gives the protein CASTNLQGPNSPLHF.

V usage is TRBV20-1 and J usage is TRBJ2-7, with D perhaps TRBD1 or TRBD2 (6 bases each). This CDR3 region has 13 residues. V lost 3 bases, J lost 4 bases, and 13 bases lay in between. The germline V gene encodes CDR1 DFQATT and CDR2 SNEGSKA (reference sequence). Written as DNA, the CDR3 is TGCAGTGCTAGGGGACGGGGGCGTTACGAGCAGTACTTC. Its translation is CSARGRGRYEQYF.

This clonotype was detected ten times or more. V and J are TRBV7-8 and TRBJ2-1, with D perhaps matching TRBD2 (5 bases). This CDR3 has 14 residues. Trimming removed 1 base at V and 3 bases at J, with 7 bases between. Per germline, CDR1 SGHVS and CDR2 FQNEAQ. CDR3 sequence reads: CASSLGRDYNEQFF. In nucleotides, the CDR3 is TGTGCCAGCAGCTTAGGTCGGGACTACAATGAGCAGTTCTTC.

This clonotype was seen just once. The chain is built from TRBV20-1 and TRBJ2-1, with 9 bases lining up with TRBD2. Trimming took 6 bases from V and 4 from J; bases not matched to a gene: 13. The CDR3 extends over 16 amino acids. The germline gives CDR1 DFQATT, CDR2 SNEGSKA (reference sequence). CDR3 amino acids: CSALGAGLAWYNEQFF. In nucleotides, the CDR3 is TGCAGTGCGCTAGGTGCGGGACTAGCCTGGTACAATGAGCAGTTCTTC.

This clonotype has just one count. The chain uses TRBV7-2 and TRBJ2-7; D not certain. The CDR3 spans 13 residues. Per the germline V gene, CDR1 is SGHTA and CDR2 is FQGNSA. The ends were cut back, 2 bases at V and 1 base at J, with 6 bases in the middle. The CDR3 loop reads CASSLSVSYEQYF. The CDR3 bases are TGTGCCAGCAGCTTATCCGTATCCTACGAGCAGTACTTC.

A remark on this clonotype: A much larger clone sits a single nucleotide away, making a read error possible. The CDR3 sequence is CASRQWERGRIEQFF. For the CDR3, the DNA is TGTGCCAGCAGACAGTGGGAACGGGGCCGAATTGAGCAGTTCTTC. The rearrangement links TRBV14 to TRBJ2-1, with D perhaps being TRBD1 or TRBD2 (5 bases each). Trimming shortened V by 6 bases and J by 9 bases, and 21 bases separated the two germline ends. Germline values: CDR1 SGHDN, CDR2 FVKESK. There are 15 residues in the CDR3.